The 8 T cell receptor beta chains reported below all come from one sample, sequenced in a study of T cells after yellow fever vaccination. TCRdb reprocessed the 5' RACE reads with MiXCR, giving one entry per CDR3 protein. The data contain around 500,000 distinct CDR3 sequences, 20% to 25% of them singletons. Sequencing was performed on PBMCs, taken 21 days after the first yellow fever vaccination. These receptors all come from a man between 18 and 29 years old who received the YFV17D yellow fever vaccine.

In its sample, this clonotype was seen a few times. The gene calls are TRBV5-1 and TRBJ2-1, with D perhaps TRBD1 or TRBD2 (6 bases each). Germline CDR1 and CDR2: SGHRS and YFSETQ. V was trimmed by 3 bases and J by 7 bases, leaving 17 bases between them. The CDR3 sequence is 15 residues long. This CDR3 reads CASSWGGQGGNEQFF. DNA of the CDR3: TGCGCCAGCAGCTGGGGTGGACAAGGGGGGAATGAGCAGTTCTTC.

This clonotype was detected a few times. The rearrangement joins TRBV5-4 to TRBJ2-3; 8 nucleotides align to TRBD1. Germline trimming cut 4 bases from V and 3 bases from J; bases unmatched to any gene: 4. This CDR3 comprises 14 residues. Germline V lookup: CDR1 SGHNT, CDR2 YYREEE (reference sequence). The CDR3 nucleotides read TGTGCCAGCAGCCAGGGACAGGCGACAGATACGCAGTATTTT. Residues: CASSQGQATDTQYF.

DNA for the CDR3: TGTGCCAGCAGCTTTACCTCCCGCACAGATACGCAGTATTTT. It specifies CASSFTSRTDTQYF. The chain links TRBV7-9 to TRBJ2-3; D not resolved. Trimming cost V 3 bases and J 1 base, with 8 bases left between them. The CDR3 length is 14 residues. Germline V CDR1 and CDR2: SEHNR, FQNEAQ (reference sequence). Full variable domain (missing parts from reference TRBV7-9 and TRBJ2-3): DTGVSQNPRHKITKRGQNVTFRCDPISEHNRLYWYRQTLGQGPEFLTYFQNEAQLEKSRLLSDRFSAERPKGSFSTLEIQRTEQGDSAMYLCASSFTSRTDTQYFGPGTRLTVL.

This clonotype was seen more than once but under ten times. An end of the junction does not agree with germline; a read error may underlie this. This chain joins TRBV4-1 and TRBJ1-2, with D perhaps TRBD1 (6 bases). The length of the CDR3 is 14 residues. Germline assignment: CDR1 MGHRA and CDR2 YSYEKL. The CDR3 region has the DNA TGCGCCAGCAGGCAAGCTCAGGGGTACTATGGCTACACCTTC. Translated: CASRQAQGYYGYTF.

This clonotype was detected only a few times. This rearrangement joins TRBV18 to TRBJ2-7; D might be TRBD2 (7 bases). V was pared by 2 bases and J by 1 base, with 15 bases between. Germline assignment: CDR1 KGHSH and CDR2 LQKENI. CDR3 size: 16 residues. CDR3: CASSPGGRGASYEQYV. CDR3 DNA sequence: TGTGCCAGCTCACCAGGGGGCCGGGGGGCTTCCTACGAGCAGTACGTC.

This clonotype was observed at least ten times. This rearrangement joins TRBV7-9 to TRBJ2-5; D not resolved. CDR1 is SEHNR and CDR2 is FQNEAQ in the germline V gene (reference sequence). The CDR3 has 13 residues. V was trimmed by 0 bases and J by 3 bases, leaving 5 bases between them. CDR3: CASSLAGKETQYF. CDR3 nucleotides: TGTGCCAGCAGCTTAGCGGGAAAAGAGACCCAGTACTTC. The variable domain in full, completed from reference TRBV7-9 and TRBJ2-5, reads DTGVSQNPRHKITKRGQNVTFRCDPISEHNRLYWYRQTLGQGPEFLTYFQNEAQLEKSRLLSDRFSAERPKGSFSTLEIQRTEQGDSAMYLCASSLAGKETQYFGPGTRLLVL.

Regarding this clonotype: This may come from a read error, since a much larger clone is one base off. The chain joins TRBV11-3 to TRBJ2-1; TRBD2 agrees at 8 bases. The CDR3 length is 12 residues. Trimming took 6 bases from V and 15 from J; bases not matched to a gene: 10. Germline CDR1 is SGHNT and CDR2 is YENEEA. The CDR3 DNA reads TGTGCCAGCAGATACTCGGGGGGGCCTCTGTTCTTC. As protein: CASRYSGGPLFF.

The gene calls are TRBV9 and TRBJ2-3; D is undetermined. The CDR3 totals 13 residues. Germline values: CDR1 SGDLS, CDR2 YYNGEE. Trimming stripped 0 bases from V and 6 bases from J, with 8 bases between. The CDR3 DNA follows: TGTGCCAGCAGCGTAGATTGGAGTGATACGCAGTATTTT. Amino acids: CASSVDWSDTQYF.